One sample yielded the 10 T cell receptor beta chains listed below, sequenced in a study of T cells in Graves' hyperthyroidism and ophthalmopathy. RNA transcripts gave rise to amplified TCR beta CDR3 regions. The study used the HTBI primer set for a first-round RT-PCR of the TCR CDR3. TCRdb ran MiXCR on the multiplex PCR reads and lists one entry per CDR3 protein. The sample contains about 250,000 distinct CDR3 sequences, 13% to 15% of which appear only once. Specimen: blood. Source of these receptors: a woman between 45 and 65 years old with Graves' hyperthyroidism that later progressed to Graves' ophthalmopathy.

In this sample, this clonotype turned up many times. This sequence joins TRBV7-9 and TRBJ1-5; no clear D gene. The germline V gene encodes CDR1 SEHNR and CDR2 FQNEAQ (reference sequence). Trimming cost V 6 bases and J 4 bases, with 10 bases left between them. CDR3 length: 13 amino acids. The CDR3 region is CASSPQENQPQHF. CDR3 DNA: TGTGCCAGCAGTCCTCAGGAGAATCAGCCCCAGCATTTT.

This clonotype was counted a few times. The rearrangement joins TRBV6-6 to TRBJ2-3; D is unresolved. Germline loops: CDR1 MNHNY, CDR2 SVGAGI (reference sequence). V was clipped by 0 bases and J by 1 base, with 5 bases between them. CDR3 length equals 14 residues. CDR3 nucleotide sequence: TGTGCCAGCAGTTACTCCCAGCGCACAGATACGCAGTATTTT. This gives the protein CASSYSQRTDTQYF.

Many counts were recorded for this clonotype. The V and J genes are TRBV3-1 and TRBJ1-2; 7 nucleotides line up with TRBD1. The CDR3 loop spans 17 amino acids. The V segment lost 0 bases and the J segment 4 bases; nucleotides outside the gene matches: 11. CDR1 is LGHDT, CDR2 YNNKEL, per germline (reference sequence). The CDR3: CASSQDSLRTGSYGYTF. CDR3 nucleotides: TGTGCCAGCAGCCAAGATAGTTTACGGACAGGCTCCTATGGCTACACCTTC.

This clonotype was recorded at least ten times. The chain joins TRBV18 to TRBJ2-3; TRBD2 matches 10 bases. Germline V gives CDR1 KGHSH, CDR2 LQKENI. With 5 bases clipped from V and 1 base from J, the junction kept 6 bases outside the gene matches. The CDR3 runs to 16 residues. The CDR3 DNA is TGTGCCAGCTCATCACTAGCGGGATTGGGCACAGATACGCAGTATTTT. Amino acids: CASSSLAGLGTDTQYF.

The table lists this clonotype with many counts. The chain is built from TRBV20-1 and TRBJ2-7; D is possibly TRBD2 (6 bases). This CDR3 contains 14 residues. Germline lookup yields CDR1 DFQATT and CDR2 SNEGSKA (reference sequence). V lost 6 bases, J lost 3 bases, and 18 bases lay in between. CDR3 residues: CSAGGVETGYEQYF. The DNA for the CDR3 is TGCAGTGCGGGGGGTGTAGAGACTGGCTACGAGCAGTACTTC.

This clonotype was seen many times. The chain couples TRBV28 to TRBJ1-1; 9 bases line up with TRBD1. The V gene's germline CDR1 is MDHEN and CDR2 SYDVKM. The CDR3 sequence is 15 residues long. Losses at the gene ends were 5 bases for V and 0 bases for J; bases not matched to a gene: 4. CDR3 in DNA: TGTGCCAGCAGTCGCAGGGACAGGGTGAACACTGAAGCTTTCTTT. It is translated as CASSRRDRVNTEAFF.

This rearrangement joins TRBV24-1 to TRBJ2-2; D is uncertain. CDR1 KGHDR and CDR2 SFDVKD come from the germline V gene. With 1 base removed from V and 5 bases from J, the gap between germline ends came to 13 bases. The length of the CDR3 is 16 residues. The CDR3 nucleotides read TGTGCCACCAGTGATTTACACCCTCCCAGGACCGGGGAGCTGTTTTTT. Translating gives CATSDLHPPRTGELFF.

This clonotype was picked up many times. The chain couples TRBV7-9 to TRBJ1-1, with D possibly being TRBD1 (6 bases). This CDR3 is 16 amino acids long. Germline CDR1 is SEHNR and CDR2 is FQNEAQ (reference sequence). Deletions cut 5 bases from V and 3 bases from J, with 19 bases between. The CDR3 nucleotides read TGTGCCAGCAGCAATATCCCACAGAGGGGGGACACTGAAGCTTTCTTT. Translating it yields CASSNIPQRGDTEAFF.

This rearrangement joins TRBV20-1 to TRBJ2-7, with 11 nucleotides matching TRBD2. CDR1 and CDR2 (germline): DFQATT, SNEGSKA (reference sequence). Germline trimming cut 3 bases from V and 1 base from J; bases unmatched to any gene: 2. The CDR3 loop spans 14 amino acids. CDR3 protein: CSASRTSGSYEQYF. In DNA form, the CDR3 reads TGCAGTGCTAGCCGGACTAGCGGGTCCTACGAGCAGTACTTC.

This clonotype was detected a few times. The V and J genes are TRBV7-9 and TRBJ1-3; 7 bases fit TRBD1. This CDR3 has 18 amino acids. Germline V gene sequence: CDR1 SEHNR, CDR2 FQNEAQ (reference sequence). J lost 0 bases, V lost 2 bases, and 10 bases had no gene match. CDR3: CASSLFPRQGTSGNTIYF. CDR3 coding DNA: TGTGCCAGCAGCTTATTCCCCCGACAGGGAACCTCTGGAAACACCATATATTTT.